Below are 27 T cell receptor beta chains sequenced from a single sample in a study of cytomegalovirus exposure and HLA in healthy donors. PCR employed 60 Vbeta and 13 Jbeta primers. Assay: immunoSEQ multiplex PCR; the TCRdb copy retains only in-frame clones and omits some. The sample lists about 300,000 clones; roughly 89% were seen once. Material for sequencing was PBMCs. The receptors were sampled from a middle-aged man in good health and CMV-seropositive.

The chain carries TRBV7-9 and TRBJ1-2; a weak D match, TRBD1 (5 bases). V lost 3 bases to trimming and J lost 8 bases, with 13 bases between them. Germline V gene lookup returns CDR1 SEHNR and CDR2 FQNEAQ (reference sequence). The CDR3 spans 13 residues. CDR3 loop: CASSLGGVQGYTF. The CDR3 DNA sequence: TGTGCCAGCAGCTTGGGGGGTGTACAGGGCTACACCTTC.

J is TRBJ2-7 and V is TRBV28, with 9 bases that match TRBD2. The ends lost 5 bases at V and 6 bases at J; junction bases unmatched: 11. Germline lookup yields CDR1 MDHEN and CDR2 SYDVKM. There are 15 residues in the CDR3. In nucleotides, the CDR3 is TGTGCCAGCAGTCCTCCGGGACTAGCTAATTCCGAGCAGTACTTC. Translation: CASSPPGLANSEQYF. Together with reference TRBV28 and TRBJ2-7, the CDR3 gives the full variable domain: DVKVTQSSRYLVKRTGEKVFLECVQDMDHENMFWYRQDPGLGLRLIYFSYDVKMKEKGDIPEGYSVSREKKERFSLILESASTNQTSMYLCASSPPGLANSEQYFGPGTRLTVT.

This chain uses TRBV19 with TRBJ2-2; D is unclear. The germline V gene encodes CDR1 LNHDA and CDR2 SQIVND (reference sequence). This CDR3 has 13 residues. The V and J ends lost 3 bases and 6 bases respectively, with 8 bases between them. The CDR3 region has the DNA TGTGCCAGTAGTATTACTGGGCCCGGGGAGCTGTTTTTT. As protein: CASSITGPGELFF.

The chain has TRBV11-2 and TRBJ1-1; TRBD1 matches 7 bases. The CDR3 is 15 amino acids. Germline V CDR1 and CDR2: SGHAT, FQNNGV. The J segment lost 1 base and the V segment lost 5 bases, leaving 7 bases of the junction unmatched. The chain's CDR3 is CASSARGQKNTEAFF. The CDR3, as DNA: TGTGCCAGCAGCGCCCGGGGACAGAAGAACACTGAAGCTTTCTTT.

A single count supports this clone. The rearrangement uses TRBV6-6 and TRBJ1-5; D not certain. V was pared by 0 bases and J by 1 base, with 10 bases between. Germline values: CDR1 MNHNY, CDR2 SVGAGI (reference sequence). The CDR3 totals 16 residues. The DNA for the CDR3 is TGTGCCAGCAGTTACTCGGAGGGATTAAGCAATCAGCCCCAGCATTTT. Its translation: CASSYSEGLSNQPQHF.

The rearrangement joins TRBV5-6 to TRBJ1-2; D gene ambiguous. The germline V gene encodes CDR1 SGHDT and CDR2 YYEEEE. Trimming pared 4 bases from V and 5 bases from J, leaving 9 bases between. CDR3 length: 12 amino acids. The CDR3 sequence is CASSHSVYGYTF. The CDR3 coding sequence is TGTGCCAGCAGCCACTCGGTTTATGGCTACACCTTC.

CDR3 sequence reads: CASSWGLTGLAGGNEQFF. CDR3 DNA: TGTGCCAGCAGCTGGGGGCTAACTGGCCTAGCGGGAGGCAATGAGCAGTTCTTC. The V call is TRBV5-6, the J call TRBJ2-1, with 11 positions matching TRBD2. CDR3 length: 18 amino acids. Per the germline V gene, CDR1 is SGHDT and CDR2 is YYEEEE. V lost 3 bases to trimming and J lost 6 bases; unmatched junction nucleotides: 14.

This clone was recorded a few times. The chain carries TRBV28 and TRBJ1-5, with 9 nucleotides matching TRBD1. CDR1 MDHEN and CDR2 SYDVKM come from the germline V gene. The CDR3 loop spans 17 amino acids. V was pared by 5 bases and J by 2 bases, with 10 bases of the junction left unmatched. CDR3 coding DNA: TGTGCCAGCAGTAATCGGGACAGGGCTTTTGGCAATCAGCCCCAGCATTTT. It is translated as CASSNRDRAFGNQPQHF.

This clone has a handful of counts. V and J are TRBV4-1 and TRBJ2-7, with 11 positions matching TRBD2. CDR1 is MGHRA and CDR2 is YSYEKL in the germline V gene. The CDR3 contains 16 residues. Losses at the gene ends were 4 bases for V and 1 base for J; bases not matched to a gene: 6. CDR3 loop: CASSPALAGGSYEQYF. The CDR3 bases are TGCGCCAGCAGCCCCGCGCTAGCGGGAGGTTCCTACGAGCAGTACTTC.

The genes are TRBV5-1 and TRBJ1-4; a weak D match, TRBD1 (6 bases). Germline CDR1 is SGHRS and CDR2 is YFSETQ. The CDR3 runs to 13 residues. V gave up 0 bases and J gave up 8 bases, with 8 bases separating them. The DNA of the CDR3 is TGCGCCAGCAGCTTGGGGGGGGGCGAAAAACTGTTTTTT. Encoded protein: CASSLGGGEKLFF.

The chain has TRBV14 and TRBJ1-1; 7 bases match TRBD1. This CDR3 region has 16 residues. The V segment lost 0 bases and the J segment 0 bases; nucleotides outside the gene matches: 4. Germline-derived CDR1 and CDR2 are SGHDN and FVKESK. CDR3 bases: TGTGCCAGCAGCCAAGACTGGGGACAGCTGAACACTGAAGCTTTCTTT. Protein sequence: CASSQDWGQLNTEAFF.

This chain connects TRBV13 to TRBJ2-2; a possible D gene is TRBD2 (6 bases). V dropped 5 bases and J dropped 3 bases, with 13 bases sitting between them. The germline gives CDR1 PRHDT, CDR2 FYEKMQ (reference sequence). The CDR3 spans 15 residues. CDR3 loop: CASSRPREDTGELFF. CDR3 nucleotide sequence: TGTGCCAGCAGCCGTCCCAGGGAGGACACCGGGGAGCTGTTTTTT.

The sample holds a few counts of this clone. V usage is TRBV4-1 and J usage is TRBJ2-5; D uncertain. The CDR3 loop spans 14 amino acids. Trimming stripped 2 bases from V and 5 bases from J, with 12 bases between. Germline assignment: CDR1 MGHRA and CDR2 YSYEKL. CDR3 in DNA: TGCGCCAGCAGCCAAAGTCCGGGTACGGAGACCCAGTACTTC. Translating gives CASSQSPGTETQYF.

V gene TRBV7-6 combines with J gene TRBJ2-2; 12 positions match TRBD2. Germline V gives CDR1 SGHVS, CDR2 FNYEAQ. This CDR3 region has 18 residues. V was pared by 5 bases and J by 0 bases, with 7 bases of the junction left unmatched. CDR3 sequence (DNA): TGTGCCAGCAGCCACTCTCTAGCGGGAGGGCCGAACACCGGGGAGCTGTTTTTT. Amino acid sequence: CASSHSLAGGPNTGELFF.

The V call is TRBV7-9, the J call TRBJ2-3; 12 bases are shared with TRBD2. This CDR3 is built from 16 residues. Germline CDR1 is SEHNR and CDR2 is FQNEAQ (reference sequence). The J segment lost 4 bases and the V segment lost 5 bases, leaving 7 bases of the junction unmatched. The CDR3 bases are TGTGCCAGCAGCCCCCCGACTAGCGGGAGTCCAGATACGCAGTATTTT. This codes for CASSPPTSGSPDTQYF.

This clone showed up just once. This sequence joins TRBV9 and TRBJ2-5, with D perhaps TRBD1 (5 bases). CDR3 length: 13 residues. Per the germline V gene, CDR1 is SGDLS and CDR2 is YYNGEE. V was clipped by 6 bases and J by 4 bases, with 13 bases between them. The CDR3: CASTGLARETQYF. The DNA for the CDR3 is TGTGCCAGCACAGGGCTGGCCAGAGAGACCCAGTACTTC.

This chain links TRBV19 with TRBJ2-1; possible D gene TRBD1, 5 bases. V lost 4 bases, J lost 4 bases, and 11 bases lay in between. CDR1 LNHDA and CDR2 SQIVND come from the germline V gene (reference sequence). The CDR3 is made up of 14 amino acids. The CDR3 sequence is CASSKGFGYNEQFF. For the CDR3, the DNA is TGTGCCAGTAGTAAGGGGTTTGGGTACAATGAGCAGTTCTTC.

The chain recombines TRBV4-2 with TRBJ1-2; unclear D gene. CDR1 is LGHNA, CDR2 YNFKEQ, per germline. The CDR3 is made up of 14 amino acids. V shed 0 bases and J shed 4 bases, with 9 bases lying between them. The chain's CDR3 is CASSQEMEGYGYTF. The CDR3 bases are TGTGCCAGCAGCCAAGAAATGGAGGGCTATGGCTACACCTTC.

This rearrangement joins TRBV2 to TRBJ2-1; 7 bases are shared with TRBD2. CDR1 SNHLY and CDR2 FYNNEI come from the germline V gene. This CDR3 is built from 15 residues. V shed 7 bases, J shed 4 bases, and the junction held 10 bases outside the gene matches. DNA for the CDR3: TGTGCCAGCACCCAACTAGCGCGGTTATACAATGAGCAGTTCTTC. Translation gives CASTQLARLYNEQFF.

The genes are TRBV6-5 and TRBJ2-4, with a tentative D call TRBD2 (6 bases). The V and J ends lost 4 bases and 3 bases respectively, with 13 bases between them. Germline V lookup: CDR1 MNHEY, CDR2 SVGAGI. The CDR3 has 15 residues. CDR3 sequence reads: CASSSDRGNKNIQYF. CDR3 nucleotides: TGTGCCAGCAGTTCCGACCGGGGGAACAAAAACATTCAGTACTTC.

CDR3 loop: CASSNRVNTEAFF. Here the CDR3 DNA reads TGTGCCAGCAGCAACAGAGTGAACACTGAAGCTTTCTTT. The chain couples TRBV5-4 to TRBJ1-1; D unresolved. CDR1 and CDR2 (germline): SGHNT, YYREEE (reference sequence). The CDR3 sequence is 13 residues long. Trimming removed 4 bases at V and 0 bases at J, with 7 bases between.

V is TRBV28 and J is TRBJ1-4; D might be TRBD1 (5 bases). The CDR3 consists of 16 residues. Per the germline V gene, CDR1 is MDHEN and CDR2 is SYDVKM. V was pared by 5 bases and J by 8 bases, with 21 bases between. CDR3 sequence reads: CASSGWGGAGNEKLFF. The CDR3 coding sequence is TGTGCCAGCAGTGGGTGGGGAGGGGCCGGGAACGAAAAACTGTTTTTT.

CDR3 DNA: TGCAGCGTTGACCGGGAAAGCACAGATACGCAGTATTTT. As protein: CSVDRESTDTQYF. The gene calls are TRBV29-1 and TRBJ2-3; TRBD2 might be the D (5 bases). This CDR3 comprises 13 residues. V was clipped by 3 bases and J by 0 bases, with 7 bases between them. Germline CDR1 reads SQVTM; CDR2 reads ANQGSEA.

J is TRBJ2-3 and V is TRBV27; 7 bases align to TRBD2. J lost 0 bases, V lost 10 bases, and 25 bases had no gene match. The CDR3 is 20 amino acids. Germline loops: CDR1 MNHEY, CDR2 SMNVEV (reference sequence). The CDR3 protein is CANHIRGGGPSTTSTDTQYF. CDR3 bases: TGTGCCAACCACATCCGGGGCGGGGGACCATCTACTACTAGCACAGATACGCAGTATTTT.

V and J are TRBV18 and TRBJ1-4, with 10 bases matching TRBD1. The CDR3 extends over 16 amino acids. V gave up 6 bases and J gave up 4 bases; unmatched junction bases: 8. The germline V gene has CDR1 KGHSH and CDR2 LQKENI. The CDR3 region is CASSPIGTGDNEKLFF. The CDR3 DNA follows: TGTGCCAGCTCCCCTATTGGGACAGGGGATAATGAAAAACTGTTTTTT.

V is TRBV5-4 and J is TRBJ2-5, with 11 positions matching TRBD2. The closer fit of TRBJ2-7 to the DNA end suggests the J call may be wrong. CDR1 and CDR2 from the germline V gene are SGHNT and YYREEE (reference sequence). The CDR3 is 14 residues long. The CDR3 sequence: CASGIAGGDHEQYF. The CDR3 DNA reads TGTGCCAGCGGTATAGCGGGAGGGGACCACGAGCAGTACTTC.

The V call is TRBV27, the J call TRBJ1-2, with D uncertain. This CDR3 has 16 amino acids. The germline CDR1 and CDR2 sequences are MNHEY and SMNVEV (reference sequence). Trimming cost V 0 bases and J 2 bases, with 13 bases left between them. The CDR3 protein is CASSLSIPPGNYGYTF. CDR3 in DNA: TGTGCCAGCAGTTTATCGATTCCGCCGGGGAACTATGGCTACACCTTC.